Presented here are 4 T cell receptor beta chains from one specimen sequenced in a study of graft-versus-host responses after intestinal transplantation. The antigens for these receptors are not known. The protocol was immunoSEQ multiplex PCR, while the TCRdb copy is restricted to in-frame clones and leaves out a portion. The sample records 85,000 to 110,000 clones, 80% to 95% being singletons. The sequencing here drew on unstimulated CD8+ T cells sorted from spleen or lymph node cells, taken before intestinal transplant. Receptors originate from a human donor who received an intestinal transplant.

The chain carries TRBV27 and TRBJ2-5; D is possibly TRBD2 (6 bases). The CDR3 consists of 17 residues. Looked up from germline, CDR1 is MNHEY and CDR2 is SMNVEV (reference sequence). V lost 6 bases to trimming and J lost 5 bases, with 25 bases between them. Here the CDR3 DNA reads TGTGCCAGCAGACCCCCTGGAGTCCGACTAGGAGGGGAGACCCAGTACTTC. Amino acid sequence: CASRPPGVRLGGETQYF.

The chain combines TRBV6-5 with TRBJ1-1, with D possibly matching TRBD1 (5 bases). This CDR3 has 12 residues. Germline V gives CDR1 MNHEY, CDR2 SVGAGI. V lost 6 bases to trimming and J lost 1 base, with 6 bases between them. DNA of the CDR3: TGTGCCAGCAGACAGGAGAACACTGAAGCTTTCTTT. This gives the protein CASRQENTEAFF.

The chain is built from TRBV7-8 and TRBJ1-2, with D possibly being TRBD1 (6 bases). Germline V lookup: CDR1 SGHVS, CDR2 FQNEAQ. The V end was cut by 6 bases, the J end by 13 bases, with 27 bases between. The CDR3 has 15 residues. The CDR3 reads CASSLSVRDTLAGTF. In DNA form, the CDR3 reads TGTGCCAGCAGTCTCTCGGTCCGGGACACCCTGGCGGGCACCTTC.

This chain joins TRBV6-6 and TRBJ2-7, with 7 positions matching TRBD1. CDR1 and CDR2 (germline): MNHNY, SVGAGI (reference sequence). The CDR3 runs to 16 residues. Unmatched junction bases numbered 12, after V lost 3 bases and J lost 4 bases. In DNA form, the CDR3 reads TGTGCCAGCAGTTATATTCCAGTGCAGGGGGTATACGAGCAGTACTTC. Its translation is CASSYIPVQGVYEQYF.